These 15 T cell receptor beta chains were all obtained from the same sample, sequenced in a study of T-cell reconstitution after alpha-beta-depleted transplantation in children. Preparation of the TCRbeta library used unique molecular identifiers. TCRdb re-analysed the PCR reads in MiXCR, keeping a single row per CDR3 protein. The sample holds 55,000 to 90,000 distinct CDR3 sequences; roughly 4.9% are singletons and the top ten take approximately 19%. This specimen was PBMCs, mostly from graft donor cells, taken 180 days after TCRalphabeta/CD19-depleted stem cell transplant. The receptors were sampled from a boy in the first two years of life who had a stem cell transplant for acute myeloid leukemia, so the T cells may come from the graft donor.

This clonotype has at least ten counts. The rearrangement uses TRBV5-5 and TRBJ2-7; D is unclear. V lost 1 base and J 5 bases, leaving 7 bases between the germline ends. The CDR3 has 12 residues. Germline-derived CDR1 and CDR2 are SGHKS and YYEKEE (reference sequence). The CDR3 loop reads CASSLNRDEQYV. The CDR3 DNA is TGTGCCAGCAGCTTGAACCGGGACGAGCAGTACGTC.

This clonotype has a count of ten or more. This chain joins TRBV11-2 and TRBJ2-1; TRBD2 agrees at 9 bases. V lost 5 bases to trimming and J lost 4 bases; unmatched junction nucleotides: 9. CDR1 and CDR2 (germline): SGHAT, FQNNGV. The CDR3 loop spans 16 amino acids. The CDR3 DNA follows: TGTGCCAGCAGCCTTTGGCGGGGGGGCACTTACAATGAGCAGTTCTTC. Translation gives CASSLWRGGTYNEQFF.

This clonotype was observed many times. V gene TRBV5-1 combines with J gene TRBJ2-3, with TRBD2 as a possible D gene (6 bases). This CDR3 has 16 residues. Between the trimmed V and J ends, which lost 0 bases and 2 bases, there was a span of 13 bases. Germline V gene lookup returns CDR1 SGHRS and CDR2 YFSETQ. The CDR3 DNA sequence: TGCGCCAGCAGCTTGGAGGGCGCGGGGTCCACAGATACGCAGTATTTT. Translating it yields CASSLEGAGSTDTQYF.

Ten or more counts support this clonotype. The rearrangement links TRBV5-5 to TRBJ1-1; no clear D gene. This CDR3 contains 13 residues. Germline CDR1 is SGHKS and CDR2 is YYEKEE (reference sequence). V dropped 1 base and J dropped 5 bases, with 9 bases sitting between them. CDR3 sequence: CASSLKPATEAFF. The CDR3 nucleotides read TGTGCCAGCAGCTTGAAGCCAGCGACTGAAGCTTTCTTT.

This clonotype was recorded at least ten times. The chain carries TRBV20-1 and TRBJ2-7, with D tentatively TRBD1 (6 bases). V lost 6 bases to trimming and J lost 4 bases, with 13 bases between them. This CDR3 region has 12 residues. The germline V gene encodes CDR1 DFQATT and CDR2 SNEGSKA (reference sequence). In DNA form, the CDR3 reads TGCAGTGCAAGAAGCAGGGGTTACGAGCAGTACTTC. Translated: CSARSRGYEQYF.

V usage is TRBV7-7 and J usage is TRBJ1-5; TRBD1 aligns across 9 bases. Germline V gene data show CDR1 as SSHAT and CDR2 as FNYEAQ (reference sequence). This CDR3 has 18 residues. CDR3 DNA sequence: TGTACCTGCAGTTTAGGGACAGGGAGTTTGGGGAGCAATCAGCCCCAGCATTTT. The encoded protein is CTCSLGTGSLGSNQPQHF.

This clonotype has a count of ten or more. The chain carries TRBV6-2 or TRBV6-3 and TRBJ1-5; D might be TRBD1 (6 bases). Germline values: CDR1 MNHEY, CDR2 SVGEGT. Trimming shortened V by 4 bases and J by 3 bases, and 13 bases separated the two germline ends. The CDR3 contains 15 residues. DNA for the CDR3: TGTGCCAGCAGTTCCGACAGGTTGCACAATCAGCCCCAGCATTTT. It encodes CASSSDRLHNQPQHF.

This clonotype was detected ten times or more. J is TRBJ2-2 and V is TRBV24-1, with D unclear. This CDR3 is 10 amino acids long. V was trimmed by 12 bases and J by 5 bases, leaving 6 bases between them. Germline CDR1 KGHDR, CDR2 SFDVKD. CDR3 sequence: CAPTTGELFF. The CDR3 DNA reads as TGTGCCCCGACGACCGGGGAGCTGTTTTTT.

This clonotype was counted many times. The chain links TRBV5-1 to TRBJ2-5; weak D call: TRBD2 (6 bases). The V and J ends lost 0 bases and 5 bases respectively, with 11 bases between them. The germline V gene has CDR1 SGHRS and CDR2 YFSETQ. The CDR3 has 14 residues. Here the CDR3 reads CASSLGDSLETQYF. CDR3 DNA sequence: TGCGCCAGCAGCTTGGGGGACTCTCTGGAGACCCAGTACTTC. The full variable domain, in which reference TRBV5-1 and TRBJ2-5 provide the parts outside the CDR3, is KAGVTQTPRYLIKTRGQQVTLSCSPISGHRSVSWYQQTPGQGLQFLFEYFSETQRNKGNFPGRFSGRQFSNSRSEMNVSTLELGDSALYLCASSLGDSLETQYFGPGTRLLVL.

This clonotype has ten or more counts. The rearrangement links TRBV7-2 to TRBJ2-1, with D unclear. V dropped 0 bases and J dropped 0 bases, with 9 bases sitting between them. The germline V gene has CDR1 SGHTA and CDR2 FQGNSA. This CDR3 has 16 amino acids. The CDR3 coding sequence is TGTGCCAGCAGCTTAGCACGGAAACGCTCCTACAATGAGCAGTTCTTC. It codes for CASSLARKRSYNEQFF.

This clonotype was recorded at least ten times. The chain has TRBV20-1 and TRBJ2-5; D could derive from TRBD1 or TRBD2 (6 bases each). Germline V CDR1 and CDR2: DFQATT, SNEGSKA (reference sequence). This CDR3 contains 13 residues. The V gene lost 3 bases and the J gene lost 2 bases, with 10 bases spanning the gap. The CDR3 protein is CSASGGYQETQYF. CDR3 bases: TGCAGTGCTAGCGGGGGCTATCAAGAGACCCAGTACTTC.

This clonotype was found many times. CDR3 DNA: TGCAGTGCTAGAGATCCCTTCAACACTGAAGCTTTCTTT. Its translation: CSARDPFNTEAFF. The chain recombines TRBV20-1 with TRBJ1-1; unclear D gene. V shed 0 bases and J shed 2 bases, with 7 bases lying between them. The CDR3 consists of 13 residues. Germline CDR1 DFQATT, CDR2 SNEGSKA (reference sequence).

This clonotype was found many times. The V gene is TRBV7-3, the J gene TRBJ1-1, with D hard to call. The germline gives CDR1 SGHTA, CDR2 FQGTGA. The V end was cut by 0 bases, the J end by 5 bases, with 7 bases between. CDR3 size: 13 residues. The CDR3 region is CASSLTRQTEAFF. The CDR3, as DNA: TGTGCCAGCAGCTTAACCCGCCAGACTGAAGCTTTCTTT.

At least ten counts were recorded for this clonotype. The V and J genes are TRBV24-1 and TRBJ1-5, with D possibly matching TRBD1 (5 bases). V was clipped by 4 bases and J by 5 bases, with 8 bases between them. In germline, CDR1 is KGHDR, CDR2 SFDVKD. The CDR3 extends over 13 amino acids. The CDR3 DNA is TGTGCCACCAGTGACGTGGGGGATCAGCCCCAGCATTTT. This gives the protein CATSDVGDQPQHF.

This clonotype was counted ten times or more. The rearrangement links TRBV11-2 to TRBJ1-6, with 8 bases lining up with TRBD1. The germline V gene has CDR1 SGHAT and CDR2 FQNNGV. The CDR3 totals 18 residues. J was trimmed by 4 bases and V by 1 base; bases with no gene match: 9. The CDR3 DNA is TGTGCCAGCAGCTTAGGGGCAGGACAGGGACCTTATAATTCACCCCTCCACTTT. Protein product: CASSLGAGQGPYNSPLHF.